A selection of T cell receptor beta chains follows, all from one sample in a study of T cell repertoires in cytomegalovirus infection. These receptors have no identified antigens. Via MiXCR, TCRdb re-called the reads, giving one row per CDR3 protein. This sample has fewer than 1,000,000 distinct CDR3 sequences, with around 30% found just once. Sequencing used cultured CD8+ T cells from PBMCs, obtained from culture after CMV antigen stimulation. The receptors shown here come from a human donor in good health (CMV status not recorded). Some clones in this sample may be carry-over from other donors' samples. CDR3s include the opening cysteine and the closing phenylalanine or tryptophan. The D gene is left open where the match is weak. Expanded clones get a size class; other rows say once, few or many, or leave the size out.

>-|TRBJ2-1|-|11|TRBV6-1
CASPGIGEQFF
TGTGCCAGCCCCGGGATCGGTGAGCAGTTCTTC
>-|TRBJ1-5|few|15|TRBV7-4
CASSGADFSNQPQHF
TGTGCCAGCAGCGGGGCGGACTTTAGCAATCAGCCCCAGCATTTT
>TRBD1|TRBJ1-4|few|13|TRBV5-5
CASGTRTGEKLFF
TGTGCCAGCGGTACCCGGACAGGGGAAAAACTGTTTTTT
>-|TRBJ1-1|-|12|TRBV6-6
CASSSGKTEAFF
TGTGCCAGCAGTTCCGGGAAAACTGAAGCTTTCTTT
>TRBD2|TRBJ2-3|few|14|TRBV7-2
CASSFAGGGDTQYF
TGTGCCAGCAGCTTTGCGGGGGGCGGAGATACGCAGTATTTT
>-|TRBJ1-1|-|15|TRBV7-3
CASSLLRVRNTEAFF
TGTGCCAGCAGCTTATTAAGGGTGAGGAACACTGAAGCTTTCTTT
>-|TRBJ2-3|-|13|TRBV24-1
CATSVGAGDTQYF
TGTGCCACCAGTGTCGGGGCTGGAGATACGCAGTATTTT
>-|TRBJ2-3|many|14|TRBV7-2
CASSPATLTDTQYF
TGTGCCAGCAGCCCAGCAACCCTCACAGATACGCAGTATTTT
>-|TRBJ1-2|few|17|TRBV7-8
CASSRLLKGGHSYGYTF
TGTGCCAGCAGCCGACTGCTTAAAGGAGGTCACTCCTATGGCTACACCTTC
>-|TRBJ2-5|-|14|TRBV7-9
CASSPYGTPETQYF
TGTGCCAGCAGCCCCTACGGGACCCCAGAGACCCAGTACTTC
>TRBD1|TRBJ1-1|many|17|TRBV4-1
CASSHEDRGKMNTEAFF
TGCGCCAGCAGCCATGAGGACAGGGGAAAAATGAACACTGAAGCTTTCTTT
>-|TRBJ2-2|-|14|TRBV4-2
CANKPQGAAGELFF
TGTGCCAACAAGCCCCAGGGAGCCGCCGGGGAGCTGTTTTTT